The text below deals with one T cell receptor (beta chain). What it binds is not known. The CDR3 contains 14 residues. V was trimmed by 2 bases and J by 2 bases, leaving 10 bases between them. CDR1 and CDR2 from the germline V gene are MNHEY and SVGAGI. This entry is derived from a study of OX40 agonist ivuxolimab in advanced cancers. The data were produced by immunoSEQ multiplex PCR, yet TCRdb's version contains in-frame clones alone and is incomplete. The data show tens of thousands of clones, about four fifths seen once. Findings and limits, study-wide: At 0.1 to 3.0 mg/kg, clonal expansion of CD4+ and CD8+ blood T cells had occurred by week 6. CD4+ T cells averaged fewer expanded clones than CD8+ T cells. Some patients who did not respond also had low normalized T-cell clonal expansion.

The gene calls are TRBV6-5 and TRBJ2-7; tentatively, D is TRBD1 (5 bases). The specimen was CD4+ or CD8+ T cells sorted from blood, collected in a trial of the OX40 agonist ivuxolimab. The clonotype comes from an adult with an advanced solid tumor such as melanoma, head and neck, liver or kidney cancer. CDR3 DNA: TGTGCCAGCAGTTACGGGCAGGGTGCCTACGAGCAGTACGTC. Translation gives CASSYGQGAYEQYV.